Sequencing of this T cell receptor (beta chain) was carried out in a study of blood T cell repertoires in COVID-19. Each participant's cohort was designated according to participant-reported clinical history. Authors' analysis steps: Counts of nucleated cells, estimated from reference gene primer amplification, were obtained. The repertoire was sequenced with immunoSEQ multiplex PCR; TCRdb's copy has only in-frame clones and lacks some. V, J and clone size are taken as reported in that table, and D and trimming were inferred from the DNA itself. The sample lists 140,000 to 150,000 clones; approximately 87% were seen once. This sequence was found in a man aged 55 to 70 who had recovered from COVID-19. The sample comprised PBMCs or T cells enriched from blood (not recorded which).

The CDR3 region is CASSLAGGRLGYEQYF. CDR3 bases: TGTGCCAGCAGCTTAGCTGGGGGCAGGCTCGGGTACGAGCAGTACTTC. The gene calls are TRBV7-8 and TRBJ2-7; D might be TRBD1 (6 bases). CDR3 length equals 16 residues. The germline V and J ends were trimmed by 0 bases and 4 bases, with 16 bases remaining between them. Germline V CDR1 and CDR2: SGHVS, FQNEAQ.